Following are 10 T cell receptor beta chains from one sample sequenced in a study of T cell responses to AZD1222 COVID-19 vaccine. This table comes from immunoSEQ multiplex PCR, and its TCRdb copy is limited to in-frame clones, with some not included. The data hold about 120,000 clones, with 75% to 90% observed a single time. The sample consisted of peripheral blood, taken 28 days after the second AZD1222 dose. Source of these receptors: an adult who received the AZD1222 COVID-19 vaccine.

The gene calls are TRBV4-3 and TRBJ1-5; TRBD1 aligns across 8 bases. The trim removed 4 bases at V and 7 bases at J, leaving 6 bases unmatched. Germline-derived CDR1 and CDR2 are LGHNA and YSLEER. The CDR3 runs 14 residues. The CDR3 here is CASSPGQGGQPQHF. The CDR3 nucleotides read TGCGCCAGCAGCCCAGGACAGGGAGGACAGCCCCAGCATTTT.

Here the CDR3 reads CASSFGGHGETQYF. As DNA, the CDR3 is TGTGCCAGCAGCTTTGGAGGACACGGGGAGACCCAGTACTTC. The V call is TRBV7-2, the J call TRBJ2-5, with D possibly being TRBD1 or TRBD2 (5 bases each). Germline loops: CDR1 SGHTA, CDR2 FQGNSA. V lost 3 bases and J 5 bases, leaving 13 bases between the germline ends. The CDR3 length is 14 residues.

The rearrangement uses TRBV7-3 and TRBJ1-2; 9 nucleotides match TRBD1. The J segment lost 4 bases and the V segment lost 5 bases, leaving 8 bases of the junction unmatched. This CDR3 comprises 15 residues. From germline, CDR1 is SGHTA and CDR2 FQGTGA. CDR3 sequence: CASSISGQGGYGYTF. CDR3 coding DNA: TGTGCCAGCAGCATTTCGGGACAGGGCGGCTATGGCTACACCTTC.

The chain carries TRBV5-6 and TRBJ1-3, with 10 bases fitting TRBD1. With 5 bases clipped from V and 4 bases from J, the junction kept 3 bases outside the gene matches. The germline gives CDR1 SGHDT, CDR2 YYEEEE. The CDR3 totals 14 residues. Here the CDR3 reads CASRTGGWGNTIYF. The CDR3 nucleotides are TGTGCCAGCAGGACAGGGGGCTGGGGAAACACCATATATTTT.

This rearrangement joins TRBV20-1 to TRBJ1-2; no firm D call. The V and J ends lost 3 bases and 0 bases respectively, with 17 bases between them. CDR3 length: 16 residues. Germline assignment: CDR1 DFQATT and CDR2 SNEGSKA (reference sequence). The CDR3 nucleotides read TGCAGTGCTAGTGTTTATTCGGGGATAACTAACTATGGCTACACCTTC. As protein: CSASVYSGITNYGYTF.

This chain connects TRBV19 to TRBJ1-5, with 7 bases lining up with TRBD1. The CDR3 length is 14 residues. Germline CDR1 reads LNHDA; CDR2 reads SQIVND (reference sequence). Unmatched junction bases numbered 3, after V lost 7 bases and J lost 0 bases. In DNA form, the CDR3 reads TGTGCCAGTACGGGACAGCATAGCAATCAGCCCCAGCATTTT. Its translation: CASTGQHSNQPQHF.

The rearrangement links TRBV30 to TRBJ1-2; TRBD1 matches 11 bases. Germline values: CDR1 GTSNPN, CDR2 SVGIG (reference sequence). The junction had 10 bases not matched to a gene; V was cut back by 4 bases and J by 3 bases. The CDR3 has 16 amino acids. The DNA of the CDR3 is TGTGCCTGGACTACCGGACAGGGGGCGGCGGACTATGGCTACACCTTC. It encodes CAWTTGQGAADYGYTF.

DNA for the CDR3: TGTGCCAGCAGCTCCCGAGGCAGGGGGAACACTGAAGCTTTCTTT. It codes for CASSSRGRGNTEAFF. The chain links TRBV11-1 to TRBJ1-1; D might be TRBD1 (6 bases). Germline values: CDR1 SGHAT, CDR2 FQDESV (reference sequence). With 4 bases removed from V and 1 base from J, the gap between germline ends came to 13 bases. CDR3 size: 15 residues.

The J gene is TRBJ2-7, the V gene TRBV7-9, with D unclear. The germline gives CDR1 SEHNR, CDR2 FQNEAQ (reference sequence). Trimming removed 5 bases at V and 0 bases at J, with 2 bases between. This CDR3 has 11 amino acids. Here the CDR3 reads CASSLSYEQYF. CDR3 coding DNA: TGTGCCAGCAGCCTCTCCTACGAGCAGTACTTC.

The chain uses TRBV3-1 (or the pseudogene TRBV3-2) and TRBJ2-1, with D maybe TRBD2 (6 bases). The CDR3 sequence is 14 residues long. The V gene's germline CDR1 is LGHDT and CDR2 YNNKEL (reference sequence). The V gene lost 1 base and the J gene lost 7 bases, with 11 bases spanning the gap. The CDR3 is CASSQGRGINEQFF. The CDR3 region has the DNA TGTGCCAGCAGCCAAGGGCGGGGTATAAATGAGCAGTTCTTC.